This T cell receptor (beta chain) comes out of a study of cytomegalovirus exposure and HLA in healthy donors. Study context: Prior work identified 95 million to 120 million unique TCR beta sequences in some 180 million T cells. General study points: Cytomegalovirus-associated status was assigned to fewer than 200 TCR beta chains.

Vbeta (60) and Jbeta (13) primers were used in the PCR. TCRdb keeps only in-frame clones here, not all; method: immunoSEQ multiplex PCR. The table records some 180,000 clones, about 85% of them present only once. Sampled while nominally healthy, donors likely had unrecorded immune exposures. This CDR3 is 14 amino acids long. The germline V gene has CDR1 SQVTM and CDR2 ANQGSEA. Trimming took off 5 bases at V and 0 bases at J, with 13 bases between the two ends. A remark on this clone: Antigen: not known.

The specimen was PBMCs. This sequence was found in a man aged 25 to 40 in good health and CMV-seropositive. The rearrangement joins TRBV29-1 to TRBJ1-2; possibly TRBD1 for D (5 bases). CDR3 sequence reads: CSVPLGAANYGYTF. The CDR3 DNA is TGCAGCGTTCCCCTAGGGGCGGCTAACTATGGCTACACCTTC. The full variable domain, its missing parts supplied by reference TRBV29-1 and TRBJ1-2, is SAVISQKPSRDICQRGTSLTIQCQVDSQVTMMFWYRQQPGQSLTLIATANQGSEATYESGFVIDKFPISRPNLTFSTLTVSNMSPEDSSIYLCSVPLGAANYGYTFGSGTRLTVV.